This T cell receptor (beta chain) emerged from a study of cytomegalovirus exposure and HLA in healthy donors. CDR1 SGHTA and CDR2 FQGNSA come from the germline V gene. CDR3 size: 16 residues. Trimming stripped 0 bases from V and 4 bases from J, with 14 bases between. PCR employed 60 Vbeta and 13 Jbeta primers. The method was immunoSEQ multiplex PCR; TCRdb's version includes in-frame clones alone and lacks a portion of them. The data contain around 220,000 clones, around 75% of them seen just once; the ten biggest clones take up roughly 1.9%. Study-level findings and limits: From TCR beta sequences, most subjects' HLA-A and HLA-B alleles were reportedly predicted accurately. Researchers reported in a later analysis that a missense DCLRE1C variant was tied to TCR beta V- and J-gene trimming.

On this clone: Its antigen is undetermined.

Sequencing input: PBMCs. The chain recombines TRBV7-2 with TRBJ2-3; D ambiguous. This receptor was taken from a woman aged 25 to 39 in good health and CMV-seronegative. Here the CDR3 DNA reads TGTGCCAGCAGCTTAGCAACGGTTCGATTAGCAGATACGCAGTATTTT. Translation gives CASSLATVRLADTQYF.